These 5 T cell receptor beta chains originate from one sample sequenced in a study of Graves' ophthalmopathy and Graves' hyperthyroidism (dated by TCRdb to the late 2010s). The sequencing machine was an Illumina HiSeq 2000. For repertoire sequencing, the TCR beta CDR3 regions were amplified from RNA transcripts. HTBI primers and the Qiagen OneStep RT-PCR kit were used in a first-round RT-PCR, which was followed by a second-round multiplex PCR, size selection and purification. TCRdb itself trimmed the public reads at Q25 with fastp, ran MiXCR and retained productive beta chains. Rows merge per CDR3 protein into single entries with the most common DNA and genes. This sample is represented by over 650,000 distinct CDR3 sequences; over 40% of them were singletons. The ten most abundant clones make up around 3.3% of the sample. Sequenced sample: peripheral blood. The receptors shown here come from an adult man with Graves' ophthalmopathy.

As regards this clonotype: The CDR3 does not close with the conserved phenylalanine or tryptophan, likely indicating a read error. The DNA is omitted, as the CDR3 cannot be located on it reliably, and the CDR3 follows TCRdb's listing. This chain uses TRBV15 with TRBJ2-5. The CDR3 is 10 amino acids long, termini counted. Per the germline V gene, CDR1 is LNHNV and CDR2 is YYDKDF (reference sequence). CDR3 sequence: CATSRDSLSS.

This chain links TRBV25-1 with TRBJ2-7; D gene uncertain. The CDR3 totals 11 residues. From germline, CDR1 is MGHDK and CDR2 SYGVNS. V was trimmed by 8 bases and J by 6 bases, leaving 11 bases between them. The CDR3: CASLGSGEQYF. The CDR3 DNA reads as TGTGCCAGCCTCGGGTCGGGCGAGCAGTACTTC.

The chain combines TRBV9 with TRBJ2-2, with 7 bases fitting TRBD2. V dropped 4 bases and J dropped 0; count of bases not matched to a gene: 6. CDR1 and CDR2 (germline): SGDLS, YYNGEE. The CDR3 runs 16 residues. The CDR3 spells CASSPSSGANTGELFF. The CDR3 DNA follows: TGTGCCAGCAGCCCTTCAAGCGGGGCGAACACCGGGGAGCTGTTTTTT. The full variable domain, its missing parts supplied by reference TRBV9 and TRBJ2-2, is DSGVTQTPKHLITATGQRVTLRCSPRSGDLSVYWYQQSLDQGLQFLIQYYNGEERAKGNILERFSAQQFPDLHSELNLSSLELGDSALYFCASSPSSGANTGELFFGEGSRLTVL.

CDR3 region: CASSYPQGRPRGRNTIYF. The DNA of the CDR3 is TGTGCCAGCAGTTACCCGCAAGGCCGACCTCGCGGTAGAAACACCATATATTTT. The chain couples TRBV6-6 to TRBJ1-3; D gene ambiguous. V lost 2 bases, J lost 5 bases, and 22 bases lay in between. The CDR3 runs 18 residues. CDR1 and CDR2 (germline): MNHNY, SVGAGI (reference sequence).

This clonotype was detected once. This chain connects TRBV7-2 to TRBJ1-1; D is ambiguous. The V end lost 5 bases, the J end lost 1 base, and 14 bases lay between the germline ends. Germline CDR1 SGHTA, CDR2 FQGNSA. The CDR3 is 15 amino acids. The CDR3 spells CASSPDMSGNTEAFF. The CDR3 coding sequence is TGTGCCAGCAGCCCAGATATGTCAGGGAACACTGAAGCTTTCTTT.